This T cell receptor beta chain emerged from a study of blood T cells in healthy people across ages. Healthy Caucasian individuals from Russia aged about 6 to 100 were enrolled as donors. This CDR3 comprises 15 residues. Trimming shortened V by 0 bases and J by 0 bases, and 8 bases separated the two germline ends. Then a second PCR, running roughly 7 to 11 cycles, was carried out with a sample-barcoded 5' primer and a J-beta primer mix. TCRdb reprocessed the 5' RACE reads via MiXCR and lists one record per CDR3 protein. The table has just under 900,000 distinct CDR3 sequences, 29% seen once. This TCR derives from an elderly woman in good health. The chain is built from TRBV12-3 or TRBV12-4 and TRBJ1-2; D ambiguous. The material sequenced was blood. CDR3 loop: CASSLATLANYGYTF. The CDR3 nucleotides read TGTGCCAGCAGTTTAGCTACCCTAGCTAACTATGGCTACACCTTC.